This T cell receptor beta chain stems from a study of T cells in Graves' hyperthyroidism and ophthalmopathy. Amplified regions were TCR beta CDR3 sequences from RNA transcripts. Researchers ran a first-round RT-PCR on the TCR CDR3 using the HTBI primer set. TCRdb analysed the multiplex PCR reads with MiXCR anew, one entry per CDR3 protein. The data show around 99,000 distinct CDR3 sequences, 16% seen once. This clonotype was detected many times. The CDR3 sequence is 15 residues long. CDR1 is LNHDA, CDR2 SQIVND, per germline (reference sequence). Germline trimming cut 4 bases from V and 8 bases from J; bases unmatched to any gene: 9.

Input material: blood. This chain connects TRBV19 to TRBJ2-1; 9 nucleotides match TRBD2. The receptor was isolated from a woman in her forties or fifties with Graves' hyperthyroidism. CDR3 bases: TGTGCCAGTAGTAGACCTAGCGGGGCTGTCCATGAGCAGTTCTTC. As protein: CASSRPSGAVHEQFF.